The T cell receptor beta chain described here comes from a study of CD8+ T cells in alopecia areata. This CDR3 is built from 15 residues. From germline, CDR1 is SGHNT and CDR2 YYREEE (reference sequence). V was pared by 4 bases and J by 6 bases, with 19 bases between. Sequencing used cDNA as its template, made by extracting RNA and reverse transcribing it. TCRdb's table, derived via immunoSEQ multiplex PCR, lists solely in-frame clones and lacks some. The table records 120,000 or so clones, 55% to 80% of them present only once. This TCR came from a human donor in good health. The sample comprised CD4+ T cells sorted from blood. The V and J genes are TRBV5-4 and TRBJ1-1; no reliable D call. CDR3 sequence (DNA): TGTGCCAGCAGCCGGTCGAGGGCTACGACTTCTGAAGCTTTCTTT. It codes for CASSRSRATTSEAFF.